This passage covers 30 T cell receptor beta chains from one sample sequenced in a study of T cell responses to AZD1222 COVID-19 vaccine. TCRdb's table, derived via immunoSEQ multiplex PCR, lists solely in-frame clones and lacks some. The sample lists roughly 100,000 clones, roughly 87% seen once, with 7.5% to 9% in the top ten. The sample here was peripheral blood, taken 28 days after the second AZD1222 dose. The origin of the receptors is an adult who received the AZD1222 COVID-19 vaccine.

This clone has only one observation. The rearrangement uses TRBV7-2 and TRBJ1-2, with D possibly TRBD1 on 5 matching bases. Trimming left V 5 bases short and J 4 bases short, with 11 bases between. The CDR3 is 13 amino acids. Germline-derived CDR1 and CDR2 are SGHTA and FQGNSA. CDR3 nucleotides: TGTGCCAGCAGCATGGACACTCGCTATGGCTACACCTTC. Protein sequence: CASSMDTRYGYTF.

This chain joins TRBV10-3 and TRBJ1-6; D is unresolved. The V gene lost 4 bases and the J gene lost 6 bases, with 16 bases spanning the gap. CDR3 length equals 16 residues. Germline lookup yields CDR1 ENHRY and CDR2 SYGVKD. CDR3 nucleotides: TGTGCCATCAGTGTCTCGGGCCCCCCTCCTAATTCACCCCTCCACTTT. It is translated as CAISVSGPPPNSPLHF.

The DNA for the CDR3 is TGTGCCAGCTCACTAGATCAGGGGAACACTGAAGCTTTCTTT. Translated, it gives CASSLDQGNTEAFF. This rearrangement joins TRBV18 to TRBJ1-1; a possible D gene is TRBD1 (5 bases). Between the trimmed V and J ends, which lost 4 bases and 1 base, there was a span of 10 bases. The CDR3 consists of 14 residues. Germline CDR1 KGHSH, CDR2 LQKENI.

The rearrangement uses TRBV9 and TRBJ1-5; no clear D. Trimming stripped 4 bases from V and 4 bases from J, with 9 bases between. CDR3 length: 13 residues. CDR1 and CDR2 from the germline V gene are SGDLS and YYNGEE. CDR3 amino acids: CASSPNSNQPQHF. In nucleotides, the CDR3 is TGTGCCAGCAGCCCGAACTCGAATCAGCCCCAGCATTTT.

The CDR3 is CAKATGTVQEEQYF. The CDR3 bases are TGTGCCAAGGCGACCGGGACGGTGCAGGAAGAGCAGTACTTC. The chain combines TRBV2 with TRBJ2-7; D might be TRBD1 or TRBD2, each matching 5 bases. Germline V CDR1 and CDR2: SNHLY, FYNNEI. The CDR3 is made up of 14 amino acids. The germline V and J ends were trimmed by 10 bases and 7 bases, with 23 bases remaining between them.

The V call is TRBV6-1, the J call TRBJ2-7; D remains ambiguous. The V end lost 1 base, the J end lost 6 bases, and 7 bases lay between the germline ends. The CDR3 has 12 amino acids. Per the germline V gene, CDR1 is MNHNS and CDR2 is SASEGT. The chain's CDR3 is CASSEVGLEQYF. DNA for the CDR3: TGTGCCAGCAGTGAAGTCGGGCTCGAGCAGTACTTC.

This clone was seen more than once but under ten times. CDR3 DNA: TGTGCCAGCAAACGACAGGAGGCTAGCTCTGGAAACACCATATATTTT. Protein product: CASKRQEASSGNTIYF. The V and J genes are TRBV2 and TRBJ1-3; a possible D gene is TRBD1 (6 bases). Per the germline V gene, CDR1 is SNHLY and CDR2 is FYNNEI. The CDR3 extends over 16 amino acids. V lost 7 bases and J 0 bases, leaving 16 bases between the germline ends.

Remarks on this clone: Germline and junction disagree at one end, which may indicate a read error. The chain employs TRBV7-7 and TRBJ2-3; 7 bases line up with TRBD2. The CDR3 loop spans 16 amino acids. The germline V gene encodes CDR1 SSHAT and CDR2 FNYEAQ (reference sequence). CDR3 loop: CASSPSVGGSTDTQYF. The CDR3 coding sequence is TGTGCTAGCAGCCCTAGCGTGGGGGGGAGCACAGATACGCAGTATTTT.

The J gene is TRBJ1-4, the V gene TRBV7-6; TRBD1 matches 9 bases. The V segment lost 5 bases and the J segment 8 bases; nucleotides outside the gene matches: 6. The CDR3 runs 14 residues. Germline V gene data show CDR1 as SGHVS and CDR2 as FNYEAQ. This chain's CDR3 is CASSAGQGGEKLFF. The CDR3 coding sequence is TGTGCCAGCAGCGCGGGACAGGGAGGAGAAAAACTGTTTTTT.

The chain recombines TRBV15 with TRBJ1-1, with D possibly being TRBD1 (6 bases). V lost 3 bases and J 0 bases, leaving 14 bases between the germline ends. From germline, CDR1 is LNHNV and CDR2 YYDKDF (reference sequence). The CDR3 is 16 amino acids. The CDR3 DNA is TGTGCCACCAGCAGCTTACAGGGCTCCATGAACACTGAAGCTTTCTTT. Its protein is CATSSLQGSMNTEAFF.

In DNA form, the CDR3 reads TGTGCCAGCAGTTCTGGGGAGCTGTTTTTT. It codes for CASSSGELFF. The chain employs TRBV6-2 or TRBV6-3 and TRBJ2-2; D gene unclear. Trimming shortened V by 4 bases and J by 8 bases, and 2 bases separated the two germline ends. CDR3 size: 10 residues. Germline assignment: CDR1 MNHEY and CDR2 SVGEGT.

This chain uses TRBV7-6 with TRBJ2-3; tentative D call: TRBD2 (5 bases). The V gene's germline CDR1 is SGHVS and CDR2 FNYEAQ. V was cut by 1 base and J by 2 bases, with 10 bases left in between. The length of the CDR3 is 15 residues. In nucleotides, the CDR3 is TGTGCCAGCAGCTTAGATCCGGGGATCACAGATACGCAGTATTTT. Encoded protein: CASSLDPGITDTQYF.

The chain uses TRBV11-1 and TRBJ1-1; TRBD1 is a possible D gene (6 bases). The CDR3 has 14 amino acids. CDR1 and CDR2 (germline): SGHAT, FQDESV (reference sequence). V was cut by 3 bases and J by 1 base, with 9 bases left in between. CDR3 region: CASSLHRANTEAFF. CDR3 nucleotide sequence: TGTGCCAGCAGCTTGCACAGGGCGAACACTGAAGCTTTCTTT.

The CDR3, as DNA: TGTGCCATCAACCCAGACGGGGGCCGGGGCTACACCTTC. It yields the protein CAINPDGGRGYTF. V is TRBV10-3 and J is TRBJ1-2; TRBD1 is a possible D gene (6 bases). This CDR3 contains 13 residues. Trimming removed 7 bases from V and 8 bases from J, with 17 bases in between. Germline V gene data show CDR1 as ENHRY and CDR2 as SYGVKD.

V is TRBV6-5 and J is TRBJ2-1; TRBD1 matches 7 bases. The germline CDR1 and CDR2 sequences are MNHEY and SVGAGI. CDR3 size: 15 residues. After removal of 2 bases from V and 3 bases from J, the junction contained 4 bases not matched to a gene. The CDR3 reads CASSYRDRLYNEQFF. In DNA, the CDR3 is TGTGCCAGCAGTTACCGGGACAGACTCTACAATGAGCAGTTCTTC.

This clone occurred once. The J gene is TRBJ1-1, the V gene TRBV6-1; 7 bases fit TRBD1. This CDR3 contains 14 residues. With V trimmed by 0 bases and J by 9 bases, 7 bases remained unmatched. Germline CDR1 is MNHNS and CDR2 is SASEGT. CDR3 protein: CASSEAVRGRKAFF. CDR3 coding DNA: TGTGCCAGCAGTGAAGCCGTGAGGGGGCGCAAAGCTTTCTTT.

This rearrangement joins TRBV19 to TRBJ2-7, with D possibly TRBD1 on 6 matching bases. CDR1 is LNHDA and CDR2 is SQIVND in the germline V gene (reference sequence). This CDR3 has 14 amino acids. V lost 2 bases and J 2 bases, leaving 10 bases between the germline ends. This CDR3 reads CASSIPKGAYEQYF. The CDR3 coding sequence is TGTGCCAGTAGTATACCTAAGGGGGCCTACGAGCAGTACTTC.

The V gene is TRBV7-8, the J gene TRBJ2-7; 9 nucleotides align to TRBD1. The ends lost 1 base at V and 2 bases at J; junction bases unmatched: 9. The CDR3 spans 17 residues. The germline gives CDR1 SGHVS, CDR2 FQNEAQ. The CDR3 loop is CASSLGGDRVKAYEQYF. The DNA for the CDR3 is TGTGCCAGCAGCTTAGGTGGGGACAGGGTAAAAGCCTACGAGCAGTACTTC.

The chain joins TRBV14 to TRBJ1-1; D is perhaps TRBD1 (5 bases). The CDR3 extends over 15 amino acids. Trimming took 4 bases from V and 5 from J, leaving 17 bases between them. CDR1 SGHDN and CDR2 FVKESK come from the germline V gene. In DNA, the CDR3 is TGTGCCAGCAGCCTTACGTGGGGGTCGGGGACTGAAGCTTTCTTT. Encoded protein: CASSLTWGSGTEAFF.

This clone was detected once. The sample holds other DNA sequences that translate to the same CDR3. V and J are TRBV29-1 and TRBJ1-1; 9 positions match TRBD1. Germline values: CDR1 SQVTM, CDR2 ANQGSEA. The CDR3 contains 13 residues. Unmatched junction bases numbered 4, after V lost 4 bases and J lost 4 bases. In DNA, the CDR3 is TGCAGCGTTGCACCGGGACAGGGCACTGAAGCTTTCTTT. Protein sequence: CSVAPGQGTEAFF.

The gene calls are TRBV19 and TRBJ1-1; 7 bases are a match to TRBD1. CDR1 is LNHDA, CDR2 SQIVND, per germline (reference sequence). The CDR3 has 11 amino acids. Trimming removed 10 bases from V and 7 bases from J; junction bases left unmatched: 6. This CDR3 is CAIRQGFEAFF. The DNA of the CDR3 is TGTGCCATTAGACAGGGTTTTGAAGCTTTCTTT.

V usage is TRBV4-3 and J usage is TRBJ2-1; D unresolved. CDR1 LGHNA and CDR2 YSLEER come from the germline V gene. The CDR3 has 12 residues. Trimming shortened V by 1 base and J by 9 bases, and 7 bases separated the two germline ends. The CDR3 DNA sequence: TGCGCCAGCAGCCAAGGTGGGATTGAGCAGTTCTTC. Amino acids: CASSQGGIEQFF.

The chain couples TRBV7-3 to TRBJ2-2; a weak D match, TRBD2 (5 bases). V was shortened by 0 bases and J by 5 bases, with 7 bases between the two germline ends. This CDR3 has 14 residues. CDR1 and CDR2 (germline): SGHTA, FQGTGA. The CDR3 sequence: CASSLTRETGELFF. The CDR3 bases are TGTGCCAGCAGCTTAACGAGGGAAACCGGGGAGCTGTTTTTT.

For the CDR3, the DNA is TGTGCCAGCAGCGGCGATAACTATGGCTACACCTTC. It codes for CASSGDNYGYTF. This chain uses TRBV3-1 (or the pseudogene TRBV3-2) with TRBJ1-2; no reliable D call. Germline CDR1 reads LGHDT; CDR2 reads YNNKEL (reference sequence). V was trimmed by 5 bases and J by 1 base, leaving 5 bases between them. This CDR3 is built from 12 residues.

The chain combines TRBV6-5 with TRBJ2-3, with no clear D. Germline assignment: CDR1 MNHEY and CDR2 SVGAGI. V was trimmed by 5 bases and J by 1 base, leaving 10 bases between them. The length of the CDR3 is 14 residues. The CDR3 sequence: CASSQRTRTDTQYF. The CDR3 nucleotides are TGTGCCAGCAGTCAAAGGACCCGCACAGATACGCAGTATTTT.

The rearrangement joins TRBV7-9 to TRBJ2-7, with D perhaps being TRBD1 or TRBD2 (5 bases each). Germline V lookup: CDR1 SEHNR, CDR2 FQNEAQ (reference sequence). The V gene lost 4 bases and the J gene lost 3 bases, with 19 bases spanning the gap. CDR3 length: 16 amino acids. The DNA of the CDR3 is TGTGCCAGCAGCTCTATTTTCGGGGCGACGGGCTACGAGCAGTACTTC. This encodes CASSSIFGATGYEQYF.

The V and J genes are TRBV5-5 and TRBJ1-1; 7 bases fit TRBD1. The germline V gene has CDR1 SGHKS and CDR2 YYEKEE (reference sequence). The CDR3 length is 15 residues. V dropped 6 bases and J dropped 0; count of bases not matched to a gene: 8. The CDR3 nucleotides are TGTGCCAGCAAGGGACAGCATAGGATGAACACTGAAGCTTTCTTT. Amino acid sequence: CASKGQHRMNTEAFF. The full variable domain, completed using reference TRBV5-5 and TRBJ1-1, is DAGVTQSPTHLIKTRGQQVTLRCSPISGHKSVSWYQQVLGQGPQFIFQYYEKEERGRGNFPDRFSARQFPNYSSELNVNALLLGDSALYLCASKGQHRMNTEAFFGQGTRLTVV.

This rearrangement joins TRBV28 to TRBJ2-2; tentatively, D is TRBD1 (5 bases). CDR3 length equals 17 residues. The V and J ends lost 5 bases and 1 base respectively, with 17 bases between them. Germline V gene sequence: CDR1 MDHEN, CDR2 SYDVKM. The CDR3 loop reads CASSAAGHWRNTGELFF. CDR3 DNA: TGTGCCAGCAGTGCCGCAGGGCACTGGAGGAACACCGGGGAGCTGTTTTTT.

This chain connects TRBV6-6 to TRBJ1-2; perhaps TRBD1 as D (6 bases). The CDR3 runs 13 residues. CDR1 is MNHNY, CDR2 SVGAGI, per germline (reference sequence). V dropped 7 bases and J dropped 2 bases, with 11 bases sitting between them. The CDR3 sequence: CASNGTPNYGYTF. The CDR3 nucleotides read TGTGCCAGCAATGGGACACCGAACTATGGCTACACCTTC.

This chain links TRBV7-9 with TRBJ2-3; unclear D gene. From germline, CDR1 is SEHNR and CDR2 FQNEAQ (reference sequence). The length of the CDR3 is 13 residues. V was trimmed by 1 base and J by 6 bases, leaving 8 bases between them. CDR3 amino acids: CASSLGAGDTQYF. CDR3 nucleotides: TGTGCCAGCAGCTTAGGGGCCGGGGATACGCAGTATTTT.